This T cell receptor beta chain was obtained from a study of beta chain features in type 1 diabetes (dated 2018 in TCRdb). For context, the study as a whole: Patients and healthy donors did not differ in mean age, gender distribution, total cell number or subset yield. In the study, recently diagnosed type 1 diabetes patients and matched healthy donors were compared on the TCRB repertoires of their sorted circulating CD4+ T cell subsets. A total of 107,917,701 sorted cells were examined across all samples, and the number of cells per subset was strongly correlated with RNA yield. Regulatory and stem cell-like memory subsets were isolated from only 8 patients and about 8 healthy donors, whereas naive and central memory subsets came from all 30 or so donors. Results the study describes overall, beyond this receptor: Because the HLA sub-analyses included only small numbers of individuals, any influence of HLA type on TCRB rearrangement was left unresolved. Naive, central memory and regulatory TCRB repertoires appeared more similar among patients than among healthy donors. At VDJ recombination sites, type 1 diabetes patients had fewer insertions and more deleted nucleotides, which implies abnormalities in thymic rearrangement. In all four CD4+ subsets, TCRB CDR3 length was moderately but significantly shorter in type 1 diabetes patients. Because cDNA was sequenced instead of genomic DNA, highly expressing activated cells could be over-represented, though the groups showed no difference in activation or CD3 levels. PCR may preferentially amplify shorter templates, but because patient and control samples were amplified and corrected together, any resulting skew would affect both groups equally.

A single peripheral blood draw of about 116 mL on average was collected from each donor into heparinised tubes. Using a panel that included CD45RO, CCR7, CD25, CD127, CD95 and CD27, naive, central memory, regulatory and stem cell-like memory CD4+ T cells were sorted on a BD FACSAria II. All sorted populations exceeded 95% purity. PBMCs were isolated immediately by Lymphoprep density gradient centrifugation and stained directly without culture. So that batch effects would be minimized, each experiment stained and sorted samples in pairs, pairing one healthy donor with one patient. The CDR3 measures 15 amino acids from cysteine to phenylalanine. Solely the CDR3 DNA is kept, with 45 bases framed from the first base. V trim: 4 bases; J trim: 10 bases; unmatched bases: 6. The CDR1 and CDR2 encoded by the germline V gene (reference sequence) are LNHDA and SQIVND. The High Capacity cDNA Reverse Transcription Kit was used to reverse transcribe all of the isolated RNA, meaning that expressed TCRB transcripts were what got sequenced. Naive, central memory and regulatory T cell samples underwent deep immunoSEQ sequencing, averaging about 3.57 million total reads per sample. After sorted cells were lysed in RLT buffer, RNA was extracted with DNase-treated RNeasy Micro or Mini kits, with the choice depending on cell number. To prevent cross-contamination, each cell subset was processed individually, whereas patient and healthy donor samples were processed jointly. TCRB sequences were amplified from cDNA with the immunoSEQ multiplex PCR, producing 87-bp fragments spanning the CDR3 region. Sequencing of the amplicons was performed on the Illumina HiSeq platform. For the original study's pipeline: PCR bias was computationally corrected using synthetic template baselines, reads within Hamming distance 2 were collapsed, and singletons that could not be merged were discarded. Reads were aligned against IMGT to assign V, D and J genes, CDR3 length and insertions or deletions at six rearrangement sites. Clonotype counts were normalized to sorted cell number within each subset before computing true diversity and Gini coefficients with the tcR R package. The overlap coefficient, calculated on TCRB nucleotide sequences, was used to measure repertoire sharing. The immuneACCESS repertoire file appears here via TCRdb, limited to in-frame rearrangements. These files lack a portion of the clones; in checked studies, under half of the deficit traces to unresolved V genes, and the cause of the others is not known. That table supplies the V and J calls and clone size; D and trimming were determined from the DNA. Across this sample there are some 200,000 clones, with about a tenth seen only once. The top ten clones comprise 1% to 1.5% of the sample.

Regarding this clone: What antigen it recognizes has not been identified. Base qualities are not recorded, but no much larger clone differs from it by a single base.

Sequenced input: central memory CD4+ T cells from blood. The chain joins TRBV19 to TRBJ2-1; a stretch of 14 junction bases matches TRBD2. This TCR came from a man aged 18 to 29 in good health. The CDR3 reads as follows: CASSNPGLAGDEQFF. The DNA sequence is TGTGCCAGTAGTAATCCGGGACTAGCGGGAGACGAGCAGTTCTTC.